This T cell receptor (beta chain) was identified during a study of T-cell reconstitution after alpha-beta-depleted transplantation in children. In its sample, this clonotype was seen many times. The antigen is unknown. During its preparation, the TCRbeta library received unique molecular identifiers. TCRdb reprocessed the PCR reads with MiXCR, giving one entry per CDR3 protein. In the table there are tens of thousands of distinct CDR3 sequences, 5% to 7% of which are singletons. Whole-study results and caveats: One year after transplant, T-cell counts and diversity came mostly from newly produced T cells. TCRbeta diversity was high at day 60 in some patients (a result of surviving recipient T cells and thymic progenitors). Several hundred graft clones that had expanded were reportedly the source of alpha-beta T cells about two months after transplant.

This CDR3 region has 14 residues. V lost 5 bases and J lost 4; bases outside the gene matches: 7. Germline CDR1 is SGHAT and CDR2 is FQNNGV. The V gene is TRBV11-2, the J gene TRBJ2-5, with 7 bases identical to TRBD1. This receptor was identified in a child less than two years old who had a stem cell transplant for acute myeloid leukemia, so the T cells may come from the graft donor. The source was peripheral blood, collected 60 days after TCRalphabeta/CD19-depleted stem cell transplant. For the CDR3, the DNA is TGTGCCAGCAGCCCCCTGACAGGGTTAGAGACCCAGTACTTC. Protein product: CASSPLTGLETQYF.